This T cell receptor beta chain was profiled in a study of cytomegalovirus exposure and HLA in healthy donors. Overall study context: It was reported in a later analysis that the same platform had been used for the 120 or so validation repertoires as for the roughly 700 first-cohort repertoires. The study's findings and limits: Clusters of TCRs from the first cohort tended to co-occur in the approximately 120 validation repertoires (as a later analysis found). Through in vitro validation, three CMV-associated chains were shown to be specific for CMV antigens. Most TCR sequences showed up rarely, but some public TCRs showed up in many donors.

With regard to this clone: The antigen remains unidentified.

Assay: immunoSEQ multiplex PCR; the TCRdb copy retains only in-frame clones and omits some. The table records 200,000 to 250,000 clones, around 86% of them present only once. V shed 2 bases and J 3 bases; nucleotides not matched to a gene: 2. Germline lookup yields CDR1 MNHEY and CDR2 SVGAGI. The CDR3 extends over 14 amino acids. The genes are TRBV6-5 and TRBJ1-2, with TRBD1 matching 8 bases. This TCR was sampled from a woman between 18 and 29 years old in good health and CMV-seropositive. Sample: PBMCs. CDR3 bases: TGTGCCAGCAGTTACGGGACAGGTTACTATGGCTACACCTTC. It translates to CASSYGTGYYGYTF.